This T cell receptor (beta chain) was observed in a study of early stage breast cancer tumors. Study-level background: About 80% of the 16 invasive tumors were ER+, PR+ and HER2-. Invasive lobular carcinomas made up about 35% of the 12 ER+/PR+/HER2- tumors. Study outcomes and limitations: Compared with adjacent normal breast tissue, tumors showed 2.5 to 3-fold greater T cell density and higher clonality. In about 90% of the 16 patients, blood comparison separated tumor from normal breast.

V was cut by 5 bases and J by 0 bases, with 23 bases left in between. Per the germline V gene, CDR1 is SGDLS and CDR2 is YYNGEE. The CDR3 is 18 residues long. The assay was immunoSEQ multiplex PCR, and TCRdb's table has in-frame clones only and misses some. The sample contains 45,000 to 50,000 clones, roughly 83% of which appear only once. Comments on this clone: Its antigen is unknown.

The source material was blood. This sequence was found in a person aged 45 to 60 with breast cancer. This rearrangement joins TRBV9 to TRBJ1-1; no definite D call. The CDR3 sequence: CASSHSLYRAQLNTEAFF. The CDR3 DNA is TGTGCCAGCAGTCATAGCCTCTACCGGGCACAGCTGAACACTGAAGCTTTCTTT. Full variable domain (missing parts from reference TRBV9 and TRBJ1-1): DSGVTQTPKHLITATGQRVTLRCSPRSGDLSVYWYQQSLDQGLQFLIQYYNGEERAKGNILERFSAQQFPDLHSELNLSSLELGDSALYFCASSHSLYRAQLNTEAFFGQGTRLTVV.